The 5 T cell receptor beta chains listed next were all sequenced from one sample in a study of CD8+CD57+ T cells in acquired aplastic anemia. Template material for TCR beta VDJ and CDR3 profiling consisted of genomic DNA. MiXCR, applied by TCRdb to the reads, yields one record per CDR3 protein. The sample gives some 410,000 distinct CDR3 sequences, 65% to 75% of which show up once; approximately 3.9% is in the top ten. The sequencing input was sorted CD4+, CD8+, or CD8+CD57+ T cells (not recorded which) from PBMCs. Receptors originate from a human donor in good health, serving as a control.

V is TRBV7-2 and J is TRBJ2-2; D is perhaps TRBD2 (7 bases). Germline-derived CDR1 and CDR2 are SGHTA and FQGNSA. V lost 6 bases to trimming and J lost 6 bases, with 14 bases between them. This CDR3 is built from 14 residues. The CDR3 sequence is CASSQGGGAGELFF. CDR3 sequence (DNA): TGTGCCAGCAGTCAAGGGGGGGGTGCCGGGGAGCTGTTTTTT. Full variable domain (rest looked up from reference TRBV7-2 and TRBJ2-2): GAGVSQSPSNKVTEKGKDVELRCDPISGHTALYWYRQSLGQGLEFLIYFQGNSAPDKSGLPSDRFSAERTGGSVSTLTIQRTQQEDSAVYLCASSQGGGAGELFFGEGSRLTVL.

The chain couples TRBV12-3 or TRBV12-4 to TRBJ1-4, with 10 bases that match TRBD1. The CDR3 runs 13 residues. Losses at the gene ends were 4 bases for V and 8 bases for J; bases not matched to a gene: 1. The CDR3 nucleotides read TGTGCCAGCAGTTGGGACAGGGGAGAAAAACTGTTTTTT. Its protein product is CASSWDRGEKLFF.

This CDR3 reads CASSFGTVNGNHSQHF. The CDR3 DNA reads as TGTGCCAGCAGCTTCGGAACAGTGAATGGTAATCACTCCCAGCATTTT. The V gene is TRBV7-9, the J gene TRBJ1-5; no firm D call. From germline, CDR1 is SEHNR and CDR2 FQNEAQ (reference sequence). The CDR3 is 16 residues long. V was clipped by 3 bases and J by 11 bases, with 23 bases between them.

This clonotype was observed a handful of times. A clone one base away is much larger, so this may be a read error. J is TRBJ2-1 and V is TRBV19; 11 positions match TRBD2. CDR3 size: 16 residues. In germline, CDR1 is LNHDA, CDR2 SQIVND (reference sequence). The CDR3 spells CASSPTHSGGVNERFF. CDR3 DNA: TGTGCCAGTAGCCCGACCCATAGCGGGGGGGTCAATGAGCGGTTCTTC.

With respect to this clonotype: Since the CDR3 does not end with the conserved phenylalanine or tryptophan, this likely comes from a read error. The limits of the CDR3 on the DNA are not certain, so only TCRdb's listed CDR3 is given. V gene TRBV10-3 combines with J gene TRBJ1-1; TRBD1, the table's D call, was not compared with the DNA. The CDR3 is 15 residues long, counting both termini. Germline V gives CDR1 ENHRY, CDR2 SYGVKD. The CDR3 loop reads CAISAVTGVAGRLFL.